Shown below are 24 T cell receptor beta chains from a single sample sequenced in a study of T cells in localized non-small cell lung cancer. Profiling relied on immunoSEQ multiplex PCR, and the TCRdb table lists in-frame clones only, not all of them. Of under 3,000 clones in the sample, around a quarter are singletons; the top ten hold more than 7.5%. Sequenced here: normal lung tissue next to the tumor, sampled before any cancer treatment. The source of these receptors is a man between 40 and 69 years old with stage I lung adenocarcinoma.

This CDR3 reads CASNLGALSTDTQYF. The DNA of the CDR3 is TGTGCCAGCAATCTGGGGGCCCTTAGCACAGATACGCAGTATTTT. The genes are TRBV9 and TRBJ2-3; possible D gene TRBD1, 6 bases. The V end lost 6 bases, the J end lost 0 bases, and 14 bases lay between the germline ends. Germline V gene data show CDR1 as SGDLS and CDR2 as YYNGEE. There are 15 residues in the CDR3.

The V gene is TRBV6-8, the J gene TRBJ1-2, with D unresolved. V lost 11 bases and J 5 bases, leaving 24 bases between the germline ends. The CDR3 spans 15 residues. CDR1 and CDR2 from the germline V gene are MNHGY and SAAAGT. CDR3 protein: CARHLPAPAEYGYTF. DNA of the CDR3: TGTGCCCGACACCTCCCCGCGCCGGCTGAATATGGCTACACCTTC.

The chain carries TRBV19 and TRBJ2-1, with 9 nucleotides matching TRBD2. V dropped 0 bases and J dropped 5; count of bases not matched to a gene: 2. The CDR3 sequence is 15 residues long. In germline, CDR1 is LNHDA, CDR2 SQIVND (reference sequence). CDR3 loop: CASSIDSGGHNEQFF. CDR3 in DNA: TGTGCCAGTAGTATAGATAGCGGGGGACACAATGAGCAGTTCTTC.

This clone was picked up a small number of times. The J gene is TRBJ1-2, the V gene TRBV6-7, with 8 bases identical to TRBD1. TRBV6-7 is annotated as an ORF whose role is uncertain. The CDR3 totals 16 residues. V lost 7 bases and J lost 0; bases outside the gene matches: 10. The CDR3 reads CASTSVGTGTNYGYTF. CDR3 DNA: TGTGCCAGCACCTCTGTGGGGACAGGCACTAACTATGGCTACACCTTC.

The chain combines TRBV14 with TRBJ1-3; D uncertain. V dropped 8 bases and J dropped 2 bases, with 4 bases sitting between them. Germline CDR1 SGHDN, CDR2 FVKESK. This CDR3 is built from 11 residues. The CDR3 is CASRAGNTIYF. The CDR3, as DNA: TGTGCCAGCCGAGCTGGAAACACCATATATTTT.

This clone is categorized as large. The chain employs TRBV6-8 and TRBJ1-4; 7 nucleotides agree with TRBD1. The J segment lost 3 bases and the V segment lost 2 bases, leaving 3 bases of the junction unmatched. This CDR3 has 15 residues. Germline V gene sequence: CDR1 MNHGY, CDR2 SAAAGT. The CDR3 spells CASSYAGTANEKLFF. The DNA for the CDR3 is TGTGCCAGCAGTTACGCCGGGACAGCTAATGAAAAACTGTTTTTT.

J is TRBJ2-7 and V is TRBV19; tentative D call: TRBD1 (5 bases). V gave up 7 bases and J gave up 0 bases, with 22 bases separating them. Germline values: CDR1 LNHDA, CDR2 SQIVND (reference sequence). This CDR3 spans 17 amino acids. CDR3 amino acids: CASTDPSPNRTSYEQYV. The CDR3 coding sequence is TGTGCCAGTACCGATCCCTCCCCCAACAGGACCTCCTACGAGCAGTACGTC.

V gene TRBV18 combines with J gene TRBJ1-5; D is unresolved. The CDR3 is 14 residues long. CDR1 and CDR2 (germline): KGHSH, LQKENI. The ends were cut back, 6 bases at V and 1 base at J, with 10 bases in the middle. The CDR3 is CASSRGLSNQPQHF. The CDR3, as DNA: TGTGCCAGCTCCCGCGGGTTGAGCAATCAGCCCCAGCATTTT. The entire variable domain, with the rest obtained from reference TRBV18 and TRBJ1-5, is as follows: NAGVMQNPRHLVRRRGQEARLRCSPMKGHSHVYWYRQLPEEGLKFMVYLQKENIIDESGMPKERFSAEFPKEGPSILRIQQVVRGDSAAYFCASSRGLSNQPQHFGDGTRLSIL.

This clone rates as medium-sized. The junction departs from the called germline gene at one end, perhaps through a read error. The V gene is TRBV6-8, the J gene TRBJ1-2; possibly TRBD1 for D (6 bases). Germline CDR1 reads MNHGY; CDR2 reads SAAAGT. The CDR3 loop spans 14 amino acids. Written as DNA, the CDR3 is TGTGCCATCAGTGTGAGGTCAGGGGACTATGGCTACACCTTC. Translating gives CAISVRSGDYGYTF.

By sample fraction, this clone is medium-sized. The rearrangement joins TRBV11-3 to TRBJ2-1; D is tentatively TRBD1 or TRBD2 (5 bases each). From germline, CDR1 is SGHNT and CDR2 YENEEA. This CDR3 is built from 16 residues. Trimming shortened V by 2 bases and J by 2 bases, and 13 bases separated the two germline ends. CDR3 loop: CASSLNRGGTYNEQFF. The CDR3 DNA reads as TGTGCCAGCAGCTTAAACCGGGGCGGCACCTACAATGAGCAGTTCTTC. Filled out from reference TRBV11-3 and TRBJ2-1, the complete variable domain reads EAGVVQSPRYKIIEKKQPVAFWCNPISGHNTLYWYLQNLGQGPELLIRYENEEAVDDSQLPKDRFSAERLKGVDSTLKIQPAELGDSAVYLCASSLNRGGTYNEQFFGPGTRLTVL.

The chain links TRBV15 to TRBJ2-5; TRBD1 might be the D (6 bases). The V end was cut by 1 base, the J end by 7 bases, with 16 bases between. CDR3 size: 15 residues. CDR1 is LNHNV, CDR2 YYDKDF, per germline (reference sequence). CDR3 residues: CATSRGDRFLGTQYF. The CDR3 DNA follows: TGTGCCACCAGCAGAGGAGACAGGTTCCTAGGGACCCAGTACTTC.

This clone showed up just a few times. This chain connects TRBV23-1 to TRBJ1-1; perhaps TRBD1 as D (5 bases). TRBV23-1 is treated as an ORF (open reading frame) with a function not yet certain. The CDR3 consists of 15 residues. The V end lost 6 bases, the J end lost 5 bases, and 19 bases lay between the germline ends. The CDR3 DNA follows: TGCGCCAGCAGCTCGGATGGGGCCCTTGGGACTGAAGCTTTCTTT. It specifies CASSSDGALGTEAFF.

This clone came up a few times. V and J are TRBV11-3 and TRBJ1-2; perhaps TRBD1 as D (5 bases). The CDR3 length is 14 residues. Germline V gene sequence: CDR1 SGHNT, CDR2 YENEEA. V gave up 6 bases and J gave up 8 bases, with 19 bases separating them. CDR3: CASSWGAGAGGYTF. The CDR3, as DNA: TGTGCCAGCAGTTGGGGCGCTGGGGCCGGAGGCTACACCTTC.

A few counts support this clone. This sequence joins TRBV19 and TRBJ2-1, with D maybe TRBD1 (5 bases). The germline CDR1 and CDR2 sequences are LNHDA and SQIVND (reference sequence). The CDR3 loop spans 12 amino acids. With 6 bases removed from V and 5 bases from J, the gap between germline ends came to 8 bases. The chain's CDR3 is CASRWTNNEQFF. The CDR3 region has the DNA TGTGCCAGTAGGTGGACAAACAATGAGCAGTTCTTC.

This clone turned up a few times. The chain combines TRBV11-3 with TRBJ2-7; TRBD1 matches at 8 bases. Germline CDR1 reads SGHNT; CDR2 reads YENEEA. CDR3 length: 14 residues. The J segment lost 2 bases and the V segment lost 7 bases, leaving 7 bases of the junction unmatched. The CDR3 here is CASTATGVTYEQYF. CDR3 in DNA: TGTGCCAGCACCGCGACAGGGGTCACCTACGAGCAGTACTTC. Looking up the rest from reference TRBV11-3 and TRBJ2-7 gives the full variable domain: EAGVVQSPRYKIIEKKQPVAFWCNPISGHNTLYWYLQNLGQGPELLIRYENEEAVDDSQLPKDRFSAERLKGVDSTLKIQPAELGDSAVYLCASTATGVTYEQYFGPGTRLTVT.

The CDR3 DNA reads as TGTGCCAGCAGCGTAGCCGTGTCCAGGGGGCTCACTGAAGCTTTCTTT. The encoded protein is CASSVAVSRGLTEAFF. The gene calls are TRBV9 and TRBJ1-1; 8 nucleotides line up with TRBD1. The CDR3 is made up of 16 amino acids. From germline, CDR1 is SGDLS and CDR2 YYNGEE. V shed 0 bases and J 4 bases; nucleotides not matched to a gene: 8.

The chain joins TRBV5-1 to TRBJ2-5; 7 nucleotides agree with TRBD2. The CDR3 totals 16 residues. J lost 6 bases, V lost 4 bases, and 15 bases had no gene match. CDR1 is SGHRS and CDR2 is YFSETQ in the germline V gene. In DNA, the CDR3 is TGCGCCAGCAGCGTAGGGACTACCCCGGGAGTTAAGACCCAGTACTTC. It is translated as CASSVGTTPGVKTQYF.

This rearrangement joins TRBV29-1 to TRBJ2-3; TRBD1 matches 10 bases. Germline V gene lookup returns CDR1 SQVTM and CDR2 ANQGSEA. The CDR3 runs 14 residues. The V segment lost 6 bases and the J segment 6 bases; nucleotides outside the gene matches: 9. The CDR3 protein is CSVRPGQGFDTQYF. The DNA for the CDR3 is TGCAGCGTCCGACCGGGACAGGGGTTTGATACGCAGTATTTT.

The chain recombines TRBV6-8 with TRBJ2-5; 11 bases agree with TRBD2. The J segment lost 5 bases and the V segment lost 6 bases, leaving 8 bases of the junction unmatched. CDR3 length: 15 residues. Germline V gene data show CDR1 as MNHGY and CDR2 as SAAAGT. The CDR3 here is CASRVPLAGVETQYF. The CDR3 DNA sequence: TGTGCCAGCAGGGTCCCACTAGCGGGAGTTGAGACCCAGTACTTC.

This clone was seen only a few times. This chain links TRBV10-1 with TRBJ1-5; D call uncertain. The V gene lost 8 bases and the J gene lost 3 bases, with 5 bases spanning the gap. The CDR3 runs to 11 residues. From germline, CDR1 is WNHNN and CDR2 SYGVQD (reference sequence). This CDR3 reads CASLINQPQHF. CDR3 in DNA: TGCGCCAGCCTGATCAATCAGCCCCAGCATTTT.

The CDR3 sequence is CASSLWAGTEYNEQFF. The CDR3 DNA reads TGTGCCAGCAGCTTGTGGGCGGGGACAGAGTACAATGAGCAGTTCTTC. The V and J genes are TRBV11-3 and TRBJ2-1, with D perhaps TRBD1 (7 bases). V dropped 3 bases and J dropped 4 bases, with 16 bases sitting between them. Per the germline V gene, CDR1 is SGHNT and CDR2 is YENEEA. This CDR3 has 16 amino acids.

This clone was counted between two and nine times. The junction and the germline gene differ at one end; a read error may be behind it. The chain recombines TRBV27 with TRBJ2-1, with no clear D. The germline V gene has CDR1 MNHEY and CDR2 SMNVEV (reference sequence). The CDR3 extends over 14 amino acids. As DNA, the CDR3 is TGTGCCACCAGTGACCCCAATTCTGACAATGAGCAGTTCTTC. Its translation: CATSDPNSDNEQFF.

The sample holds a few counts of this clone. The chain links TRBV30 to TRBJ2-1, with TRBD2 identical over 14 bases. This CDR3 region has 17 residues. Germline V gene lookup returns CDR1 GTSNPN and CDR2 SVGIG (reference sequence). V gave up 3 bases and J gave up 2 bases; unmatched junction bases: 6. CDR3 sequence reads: CAWRAGTSGSTYNEQFF. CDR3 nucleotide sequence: TGTGCCTGGAGGGCGGGGACTAGCGGGAGTACCTACAATGAGCAGTTCTTC.

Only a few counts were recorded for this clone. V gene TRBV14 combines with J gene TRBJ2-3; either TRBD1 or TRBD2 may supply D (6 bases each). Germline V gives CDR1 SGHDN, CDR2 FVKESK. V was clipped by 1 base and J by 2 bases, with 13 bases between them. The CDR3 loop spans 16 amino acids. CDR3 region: CASSQGRGPFTDTQYF. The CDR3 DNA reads TGTGCCAGCAGCCAAGGCCGGGGGCCTTTCACAGATACGCAGTATTTT. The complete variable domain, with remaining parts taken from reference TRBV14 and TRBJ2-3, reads EAGVTQFPSHSVIEKGQTVTLRCDPISGHDNLYWYRRVMGKEIKFLLHFVKESKQDESGMPNNRFLAERTGGTYSTLKVQPAELEDSGVYFCASSQGRGPFTDTQYFGPGTRLTVL.